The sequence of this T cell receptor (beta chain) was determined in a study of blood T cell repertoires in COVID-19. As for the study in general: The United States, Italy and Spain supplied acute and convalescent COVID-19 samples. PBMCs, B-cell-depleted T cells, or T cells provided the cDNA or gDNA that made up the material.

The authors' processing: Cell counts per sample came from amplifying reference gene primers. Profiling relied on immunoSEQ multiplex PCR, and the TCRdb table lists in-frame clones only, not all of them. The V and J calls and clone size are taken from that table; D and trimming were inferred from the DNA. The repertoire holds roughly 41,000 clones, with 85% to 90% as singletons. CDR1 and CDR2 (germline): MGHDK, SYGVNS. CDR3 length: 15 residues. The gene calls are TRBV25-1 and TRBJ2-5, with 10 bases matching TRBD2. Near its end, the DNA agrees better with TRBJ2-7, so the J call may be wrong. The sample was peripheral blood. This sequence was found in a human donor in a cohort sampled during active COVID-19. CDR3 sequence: CASRGVGGTSVEQYF. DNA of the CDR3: TGTGCCAGCAGGGGGGTCGGGGGGACTAGCGTCGAGCAGTACTTC.